This is a list of T cell receptor beta chains from one sample in a study of blood T cell repertoires in COVID-19. Libraries were prepared by immunoSEQ multiplex PCR; TCRdb keeps only in-frame clonotypes and omits some of them. The sample contains about 290,000 clones, roughly 90% of which appear only once. The sample taken for sequencing was peripheral blood. The receptors here all came from a woman between 40 and 55 years old who had recovered from COVID-19. CDR3s include the opening cysteine and the closing phenylalanine or tryptophan. A D gene is named only where the DNA matches it firmly. The size of a clone is reported for some rows only, either as once, few or many, or as a class for expanded clones.

CDR3nt,CDR3aa,abundance,d_gene,j_gene,v_gene
TGTGCCAGCAGTCCCCGAATTGATTGGCCGAACACCGGGGAGCTGTTTTTT,CASSPRIDWPNTGELFF,-,-,TRBJ2-2,TRBV27
TGTGCCAGCAAATTGCAGGCTAGCGACCGAGAGACCCAGTACTTC,CASKLQASDRETQYF,once,-,TRBJ2-5,TRBV2
TGTGCCAGTAGTATGAAACAGGGGTCTAACTATGGCTACACCTTC,CASSMKQGSNYGYTF,-,TRBD1,TRBJ1-2,TRBV19
TGTGCCAGCAGGCCTGGTAGCGGGGGCACAGATACGCAGTATTTT,CASRPGSGGTDTQYF,-,TRBD2,TRBJ2-3,TRBV28
TGCAGTGCTAGTGTGCCTCGGGACAAGTTAACAGATACGCAGTATTTT,CSASVPRDKLTDTQYF,-,-,TRBJ2-3,TRBV20-1
TGTGCCAGCAGTGCCAAACCGGACAGGGTGATGTACGAGCAGTACTTC,CASSAKPDRVMYEQYF,-,TRBD1,TRBJ2-7,TRBV27
TGCGCCAGCAGCCCGGGGGCGGGGGGTCTCGATTACAATGAGCAGTTCTTC,CASSPGAGGLDYNEQFF,-,TRBD2,TRBJ2-1,TRBV4-1
TGTGCCAGTAGCCGGAGGGGCCTCGTGCAGCCCCAGCATTTT,CASSRRGLVQPQHF,once,-,TRBJ1-5,TRBV19
TGTGCCAGCAGCTTATCCGGGGGAAGTCAAGAGACCCAGTACTTC,CASSLSGGSQETQYF,-,-,TRBJ2-5,TRBV7-2
TGTGCCAGCAGCCATGGCGGTCTGAGCTCCTACAATGAGCAGTTCTTC,CASSHGGLSSYNEQFF,-,-,TRBJ2-1,TRBV3-1/TRBV3-2
TGCGCCAGCAGTCAAGCTTCAGGGACAGTACAAGAGACCCAGTACTTC,CASSQASGTVQETQYF,-,TRBD1,TRBJ2-5,TRBV23-1
TGTGCCAGCAGCTTAGTGGCAGGGGGGTCGGACTATGGCTACACCTTC,CASSLVAGGSDYGYTF,-,TRBD1,TRBJ1-2,TRBV7-6
TGTGCCAGCTCACCACCGGTGGGCAGGGACTATGGCTACACCTTC,CASSPPVGRDYGYTF,once,-,TRBJ1-2,TRBV18
TGTGCCAGCAGTGGGAGGGAGGCTTTCTTT,CASSGREAFF,-,-,TRBJ1-1,TRBV2